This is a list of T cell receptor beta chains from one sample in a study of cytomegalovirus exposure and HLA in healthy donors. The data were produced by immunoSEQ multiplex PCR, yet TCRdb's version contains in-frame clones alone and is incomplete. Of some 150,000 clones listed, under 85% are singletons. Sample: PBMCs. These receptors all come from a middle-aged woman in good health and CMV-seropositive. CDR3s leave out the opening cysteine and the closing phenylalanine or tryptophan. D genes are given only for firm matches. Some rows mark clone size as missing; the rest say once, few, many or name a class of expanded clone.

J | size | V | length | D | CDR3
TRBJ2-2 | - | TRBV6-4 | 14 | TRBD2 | ASSDSRTSETGELF
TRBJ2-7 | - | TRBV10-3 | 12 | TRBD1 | AISGSGQGYEQY
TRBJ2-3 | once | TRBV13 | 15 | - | ASSSPDIQEALDTQY
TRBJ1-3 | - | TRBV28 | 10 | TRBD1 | ASRTGEDTIY
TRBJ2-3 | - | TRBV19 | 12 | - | ASSIQGMTDTQY
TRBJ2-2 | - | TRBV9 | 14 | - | ASSVKSRGNPGELF
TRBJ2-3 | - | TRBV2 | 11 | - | ASPRDSRDTQY
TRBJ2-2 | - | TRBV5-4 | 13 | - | ASSLYGTNTGELF
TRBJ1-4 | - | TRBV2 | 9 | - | ASSEVEKLF
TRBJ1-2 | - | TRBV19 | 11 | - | ASSITGHYGYT
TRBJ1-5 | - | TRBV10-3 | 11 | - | AIRGHSNQPQH
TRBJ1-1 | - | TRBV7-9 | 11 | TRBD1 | ASRGQVNTEAF
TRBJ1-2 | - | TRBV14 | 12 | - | ASSQDFRGFGYT
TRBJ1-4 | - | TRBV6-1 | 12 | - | ASSTGWGGEKLF
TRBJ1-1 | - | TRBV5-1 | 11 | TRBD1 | ASRAGTGGYAF
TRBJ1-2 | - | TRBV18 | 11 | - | ASSPRGGDGYT
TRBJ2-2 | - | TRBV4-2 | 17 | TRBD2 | ASSQDFASGGTYTGELF
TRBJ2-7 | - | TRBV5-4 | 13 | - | ASSPTGTNTYEQY
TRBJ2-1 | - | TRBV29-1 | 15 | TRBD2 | SVEGLAGGPQYNEQF
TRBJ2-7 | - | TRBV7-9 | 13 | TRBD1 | ASSSHRGSPYEQY
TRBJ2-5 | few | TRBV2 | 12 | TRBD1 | ASRDRGQGETQY
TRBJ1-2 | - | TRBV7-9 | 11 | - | SSSLEQYYGYT
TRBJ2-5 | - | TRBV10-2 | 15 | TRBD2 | ASSESGLAGVQETQY
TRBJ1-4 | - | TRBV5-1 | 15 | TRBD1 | ASSLGAYRGANEKLF
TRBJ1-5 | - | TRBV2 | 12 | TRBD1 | ASSGQGADQPQH
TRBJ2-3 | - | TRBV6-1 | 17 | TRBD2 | ASSVSGTSGGALTDTQY
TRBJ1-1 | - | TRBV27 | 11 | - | ASSWAANTEAF
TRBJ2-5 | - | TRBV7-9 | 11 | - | ASSLPFQETQY
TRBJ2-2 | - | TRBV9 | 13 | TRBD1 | ASSLGQGRTGELF
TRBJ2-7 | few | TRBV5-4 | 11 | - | ASSFGGVSEQY
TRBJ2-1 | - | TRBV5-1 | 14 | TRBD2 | ASRRAGGRSYNEQF
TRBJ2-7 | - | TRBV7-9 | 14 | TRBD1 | ASSFSSAGGSYEQY
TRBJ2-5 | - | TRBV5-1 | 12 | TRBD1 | ASSLGQGSETQY
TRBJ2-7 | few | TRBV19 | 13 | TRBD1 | ASSIEGQGRYEQY
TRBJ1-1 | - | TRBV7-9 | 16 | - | ASSDALGGGVRDTEAF
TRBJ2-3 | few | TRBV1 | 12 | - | TSVGGGARDTQY
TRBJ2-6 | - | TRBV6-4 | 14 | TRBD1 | ASSDLQGAGANVLT
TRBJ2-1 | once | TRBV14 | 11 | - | ASSSRGSDEQF
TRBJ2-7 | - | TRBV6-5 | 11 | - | ASSQTGRSEQY
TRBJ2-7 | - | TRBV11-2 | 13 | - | ASSPTGTGRLEQY
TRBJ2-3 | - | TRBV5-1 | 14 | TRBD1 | ASSLEAGGITDTQY
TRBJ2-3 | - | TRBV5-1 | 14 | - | ASSLVAGGSTDTQY